The clone carrying this TCR beta chain was found a few times. Its antigen is not identified. This CDR3 contains 15 residues. The V gene's germline CDR1 is SGHRS and CDR2 YFSETQ. The V gene lost 2 bases and the J gene lost 4 bases, with 16 bases spanning the gap. The data originate from a study of cytomegalovirus exposure and HLA in healthy donors. At the level of the study: Counted in an early data release were about 85 million unique TCRs from HLA-typed donors. Study results and limitations: For TCR beta chains, V- and J-gene trimming was later linked to a missense DCLRE1C variant. It was reportedly the case that the classifier diagnosed cytomegalovirus status with high specificity and sensitivity.

PCR involved 60 Vbeta and 13 Jbeta primers. Assay used: immunoSEQ multiplex PCR; TCRdb lists only in-frame clones, some missing. Here the sample spans about 61,000 clones, 80% to 90% being singletons. This receptor was obtained from a man between 18 and 29 years old in good health and CMV-seronegative. This chain connects TRBV5-1 to TRBJ2-7; perhaps TRBD2 as D (7 bases). The sample taken for sequencing was PBMCs. The CDR3 nucleotides are TGCGCCAGCAGCTTTGGGGAGGGGGGCCAATACGAGCAGTACTTC. This codes for CASSFGEGGQYEQYF.